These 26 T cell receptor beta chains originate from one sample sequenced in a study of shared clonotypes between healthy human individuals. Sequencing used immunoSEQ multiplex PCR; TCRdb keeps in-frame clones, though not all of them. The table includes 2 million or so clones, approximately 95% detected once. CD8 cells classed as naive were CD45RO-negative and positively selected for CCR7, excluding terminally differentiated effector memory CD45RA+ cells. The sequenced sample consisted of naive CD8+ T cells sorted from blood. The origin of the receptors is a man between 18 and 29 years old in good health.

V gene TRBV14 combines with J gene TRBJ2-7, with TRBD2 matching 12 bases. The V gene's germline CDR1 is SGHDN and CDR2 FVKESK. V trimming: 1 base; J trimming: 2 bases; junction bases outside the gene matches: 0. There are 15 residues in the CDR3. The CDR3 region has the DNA TGTGCCAGCAGCCAAGGGACTAGCGGGGCCTACGAGCAGTACTTC. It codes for CASSQGTSGAYEQYF.

The CDR3 DNA follows: TGTGCCAGCAGTGAAGTCCGGAGCTCCTATAATTCACCCCTCCACTTT. Protein sequence: CASSEVRSSYNSPLHF. The genes are TRBV2 and TRBJ1-6, with D uncertain. Germline-derived CDR1 and CDR2 are SNHLY and FYNNEI. Between the trimmed V and J ends, which lost 1 base and 0 bases, there was a span of 7 bases. The CDR3 is made up of 16 amino acids.

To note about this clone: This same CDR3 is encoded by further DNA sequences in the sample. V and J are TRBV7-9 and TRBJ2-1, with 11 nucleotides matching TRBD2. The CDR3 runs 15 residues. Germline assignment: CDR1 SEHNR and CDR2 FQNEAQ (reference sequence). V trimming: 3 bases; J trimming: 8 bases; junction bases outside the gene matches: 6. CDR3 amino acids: CASSFLAGGLDEQFF. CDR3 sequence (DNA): TGTGCCAGCAGCTTCCTAGCGGGGGGTCTCGATGAGCAGTTCTTC.

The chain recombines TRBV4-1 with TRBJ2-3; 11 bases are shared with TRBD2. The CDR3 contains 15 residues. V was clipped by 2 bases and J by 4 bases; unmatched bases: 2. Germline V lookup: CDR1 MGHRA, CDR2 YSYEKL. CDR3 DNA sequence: TGCGCCAGCAGCCAACAGACTAGCGGGGCAGATACGCAGTATTTT. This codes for CASSQQTSGADTQYF.

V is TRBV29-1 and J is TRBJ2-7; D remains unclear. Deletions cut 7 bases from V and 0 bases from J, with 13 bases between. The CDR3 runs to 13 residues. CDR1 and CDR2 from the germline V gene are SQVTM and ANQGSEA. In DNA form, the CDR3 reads TGCAGCGCATATACGGTATCCTCCTACGAGCAGTACTTC. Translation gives CSAYTVSSYEQYF.

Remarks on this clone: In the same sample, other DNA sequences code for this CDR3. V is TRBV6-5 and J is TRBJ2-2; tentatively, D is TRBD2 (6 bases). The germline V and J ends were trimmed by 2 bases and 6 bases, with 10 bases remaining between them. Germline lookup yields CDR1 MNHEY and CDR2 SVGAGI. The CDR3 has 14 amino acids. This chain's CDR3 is CASSYGRGAGELFF. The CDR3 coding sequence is TGTGCCAGCAGTTACGGGCGGGGAGCCGGGGAGCTGTTTTTT.

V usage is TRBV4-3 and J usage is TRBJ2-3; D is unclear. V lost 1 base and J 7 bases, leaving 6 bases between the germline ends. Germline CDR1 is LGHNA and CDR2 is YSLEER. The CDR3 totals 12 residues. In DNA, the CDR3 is TGCGCCAGCAGCCAAGCCCGCTATACGCAGTATTTT. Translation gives CASSQARYTQYF.

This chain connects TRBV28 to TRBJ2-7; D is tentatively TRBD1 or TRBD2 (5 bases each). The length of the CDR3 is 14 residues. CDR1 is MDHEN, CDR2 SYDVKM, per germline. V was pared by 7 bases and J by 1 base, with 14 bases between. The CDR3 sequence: CASTPSGQSYEQYF. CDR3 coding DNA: TGTGCCAGCACCCCTTCGGGGCAGTCCTACGAGCAGTACTTC.

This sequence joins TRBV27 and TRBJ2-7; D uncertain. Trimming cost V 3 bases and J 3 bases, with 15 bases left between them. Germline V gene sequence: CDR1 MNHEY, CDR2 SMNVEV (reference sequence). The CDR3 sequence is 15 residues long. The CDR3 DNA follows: TGTGCCAGCAGTTTCATTTCGACGGTCGGCTACGAGCAGTACTTC. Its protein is CASSFISTVGYEQYF.

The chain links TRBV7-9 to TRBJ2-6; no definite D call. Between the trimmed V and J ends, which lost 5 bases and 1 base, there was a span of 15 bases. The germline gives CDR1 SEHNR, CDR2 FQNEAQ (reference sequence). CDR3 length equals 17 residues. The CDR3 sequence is CASSILSDTSGANVLTF. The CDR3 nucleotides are TGTGCCAGCAGCATTCTATCCGACACATCTGGGGCCAACGTCCTGACTTTC.

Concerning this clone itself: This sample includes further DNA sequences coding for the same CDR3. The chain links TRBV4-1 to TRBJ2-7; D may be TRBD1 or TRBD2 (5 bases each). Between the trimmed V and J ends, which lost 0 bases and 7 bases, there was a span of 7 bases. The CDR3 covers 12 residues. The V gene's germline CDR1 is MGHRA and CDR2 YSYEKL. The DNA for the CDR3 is TGCGCCAGCAGCCAAGATGGGGGAGAGCAGTACTTC. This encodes CASSQDGGEQYF.

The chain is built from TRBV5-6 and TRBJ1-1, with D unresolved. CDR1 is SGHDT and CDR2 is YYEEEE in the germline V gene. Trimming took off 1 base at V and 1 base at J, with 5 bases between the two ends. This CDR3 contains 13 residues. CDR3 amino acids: CASSLPRNTEAFF. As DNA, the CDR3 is TGTGCCAGCAGCTTGCCGAGGAACACTGAAGCTTTCTTT.

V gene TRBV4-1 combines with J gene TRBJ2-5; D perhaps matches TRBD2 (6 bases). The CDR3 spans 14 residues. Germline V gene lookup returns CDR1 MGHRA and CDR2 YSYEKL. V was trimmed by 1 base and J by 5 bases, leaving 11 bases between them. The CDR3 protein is CASSQGGLAETQYF. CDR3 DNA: TGCGCCAGCAGCCAAGGGGGACTCGCGGAGACCCAGTACTTC.

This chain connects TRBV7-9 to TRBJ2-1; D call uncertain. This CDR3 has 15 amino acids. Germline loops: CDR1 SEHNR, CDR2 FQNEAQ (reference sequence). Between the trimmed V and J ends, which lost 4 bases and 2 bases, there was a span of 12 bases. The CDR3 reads CASSSLGITYNEQFF. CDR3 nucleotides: TGTGCCAGCAGCTCGCTAGGGATTACCTACAATGAGCAGTTCTTC.

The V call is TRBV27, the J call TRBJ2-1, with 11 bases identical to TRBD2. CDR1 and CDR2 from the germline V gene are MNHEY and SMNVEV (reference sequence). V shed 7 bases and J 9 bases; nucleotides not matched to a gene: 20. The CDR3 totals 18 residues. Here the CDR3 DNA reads TGTGCCAGCACCGGGGGTAGCGGGAGGGCCGTATGGGGTGGTGAGCAGTTCTTC. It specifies CASTGGSGRAVWGGEQFF.

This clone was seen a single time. The CDR3 is CASRDLAGGLEQYF. CDR3 bases: TGTGCCAGCAGGGATCTAGCGGGAGGGCTAGAGCAGTACTTC. The chain combines TRBV2 with TRBJ2-7; 12 bases line up with TRBD2. Germline V gives CDR1 SNHLY, CDR2 FYNNEI. Germline trimming cut 6 bases from V and 7 bases from J; bases unmatched to any gene: 7. The CDR3 is 14 residues long.

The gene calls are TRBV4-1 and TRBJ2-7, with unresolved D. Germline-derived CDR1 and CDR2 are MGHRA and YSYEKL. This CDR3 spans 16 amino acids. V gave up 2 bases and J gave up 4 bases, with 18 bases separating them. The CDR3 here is CASSQYPGVLKYEQYF. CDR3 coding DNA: TGCGCCAGCAGCCAATATCCGGGTGTCCTTAAATACGAGCAGTACTTC.

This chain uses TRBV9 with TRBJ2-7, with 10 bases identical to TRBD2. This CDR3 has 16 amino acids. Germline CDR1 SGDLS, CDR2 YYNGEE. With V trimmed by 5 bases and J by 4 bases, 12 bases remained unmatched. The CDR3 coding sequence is TGTGCCAGCAGTGTGGGGCTAGCGGGAGATGTTTACGAGCAGTACTTC. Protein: CASSVGLAGDVYEQYF.

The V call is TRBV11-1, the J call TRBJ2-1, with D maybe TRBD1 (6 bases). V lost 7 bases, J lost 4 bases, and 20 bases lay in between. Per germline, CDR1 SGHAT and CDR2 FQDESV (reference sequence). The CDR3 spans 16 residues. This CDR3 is CASTPAEGVGYNEQFF. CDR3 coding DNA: TGTGCCAGCACCCCGGCTGAGGGGGTAGGGTACAATGAGCAGTTCTTC.

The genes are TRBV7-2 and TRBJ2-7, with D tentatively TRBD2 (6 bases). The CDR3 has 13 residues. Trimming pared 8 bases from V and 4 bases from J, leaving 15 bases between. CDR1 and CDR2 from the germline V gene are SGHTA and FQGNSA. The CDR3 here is CASGAGIGYEQYF. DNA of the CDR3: TGTGCCAGCGGGGCGGGAATCGGTTACGAGCAGTACTTC. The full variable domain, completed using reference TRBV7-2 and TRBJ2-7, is GAGVSQSPSNKVTEKGKDVELRCDPISGHTALYWYRQSLGQGLEFLIYFQGNSAPDKSGLPSDRFSAERTGGSVSTLTIQRTQQEDSAVYLCASGAGIGYEQYFGPGTRLTVT.

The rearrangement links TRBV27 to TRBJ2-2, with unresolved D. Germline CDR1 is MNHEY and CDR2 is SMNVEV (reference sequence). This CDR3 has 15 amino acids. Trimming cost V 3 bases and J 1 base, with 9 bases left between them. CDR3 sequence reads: CASSFVGMNTGELFF. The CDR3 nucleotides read TGTGCCAGCAGTTTCGTGGGGATGAACACCGGGGAGCTGTTTTTT.

CDR3 loop: CASSLTGTGDYEQYF. In nucleotides, the CDR3 is TGTGCCAGCAGCCTAACCGGGACAGGGGACTACGAGCAGTACTTC. The rearrangement uses TRBV9 and TRBJ2-7; 10 bases map to TRBD1. CDR1 is SGDLS and CDR2 is YYNGEE in the germline V gene. The CDR3 spans 15 residues. V was clipped by 4 bases and J by 3 bases; unmatched bases: 7.

In nucleotides, the CDR3 is TGTGCCAGCCGAGGGGGTCCTACCTACGAGCAGTACTTC. Protein product: CASRGGPTYEQYF. The chain employs TRBV2 and TRBJ2-7; D perhaps matches TRBD1 (6 bases). Germline V gene lookup returns CDR1 SNHLY and CDR2 FYNNEI. The CDR3 runs 13 residues. The V and J ends lost 8 bases and 2 bases respectively, with 13 bases between them.

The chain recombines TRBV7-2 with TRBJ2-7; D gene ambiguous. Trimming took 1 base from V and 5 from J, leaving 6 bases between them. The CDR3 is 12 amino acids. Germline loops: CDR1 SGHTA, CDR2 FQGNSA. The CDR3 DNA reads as TGTGCCAGCAGCTTAGAATACAACGAGCAGTACTTC. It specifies CASSLEYNEQYF.

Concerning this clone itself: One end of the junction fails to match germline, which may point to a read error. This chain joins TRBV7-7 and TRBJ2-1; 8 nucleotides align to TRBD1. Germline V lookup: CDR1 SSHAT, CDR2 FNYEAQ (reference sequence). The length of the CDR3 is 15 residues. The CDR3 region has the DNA TGTGCTAGCAGCCTCCGACAGGGGCCTTACAATGAGCAGTTCTTC. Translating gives CASSLRQGPYNEQFF.

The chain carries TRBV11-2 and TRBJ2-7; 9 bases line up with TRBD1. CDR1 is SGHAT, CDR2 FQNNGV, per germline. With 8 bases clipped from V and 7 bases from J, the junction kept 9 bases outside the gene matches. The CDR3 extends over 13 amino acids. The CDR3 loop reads CASGGDRVNEQYF. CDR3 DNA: TGTGCCAGCGGTGGGGACAGGGTGAATGAGCAGTACTTC.